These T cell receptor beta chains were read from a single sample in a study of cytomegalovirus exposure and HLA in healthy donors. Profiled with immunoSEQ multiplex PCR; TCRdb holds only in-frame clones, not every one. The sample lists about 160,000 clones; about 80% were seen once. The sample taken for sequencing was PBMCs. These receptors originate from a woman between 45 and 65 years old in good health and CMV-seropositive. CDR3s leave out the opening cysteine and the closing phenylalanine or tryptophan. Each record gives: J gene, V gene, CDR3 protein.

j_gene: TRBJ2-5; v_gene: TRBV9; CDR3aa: ASSVGERGLGETQY
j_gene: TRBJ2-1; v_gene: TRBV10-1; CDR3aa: ASSESGEGHEQF
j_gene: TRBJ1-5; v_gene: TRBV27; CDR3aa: ASSLSYRASSNQPQH
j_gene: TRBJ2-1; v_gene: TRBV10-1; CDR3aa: ASSESTGTRNEQF
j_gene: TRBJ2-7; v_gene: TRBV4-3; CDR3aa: ASSQVFPDYVEQY
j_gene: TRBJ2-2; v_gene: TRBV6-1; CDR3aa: ASSLMTGGTGELF
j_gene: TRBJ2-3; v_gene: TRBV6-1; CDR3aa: ASSGGAGGLRVTDTQY
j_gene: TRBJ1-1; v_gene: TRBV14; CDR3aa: ASSRPGQLNTEAF
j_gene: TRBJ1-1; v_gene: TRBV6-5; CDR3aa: ASSLSTGPLNTEAF
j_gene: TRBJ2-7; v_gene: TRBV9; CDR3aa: ASSVGTSGSEQY
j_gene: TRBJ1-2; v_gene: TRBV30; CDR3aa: AWSVQGPGGYT
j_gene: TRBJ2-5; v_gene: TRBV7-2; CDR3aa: ASSPRLAGGPAHETQY
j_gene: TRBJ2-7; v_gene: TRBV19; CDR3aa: ASSPTGAYEQY
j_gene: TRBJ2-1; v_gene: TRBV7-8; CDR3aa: ASSARYAGVFNEQF